This TCR beta chain was profiled in a study of blood T cell repertoires in COVID-19. About the study: Whether acute or convalescent, the COVID-19 samples came from the United States, Italy and Spain. Nucleic acid was either cDNA or gDNA, and it came from T cells, B-cell-depleted T cells, or PBMCs.

V dropped 6 bases and J dropped 10 bases, with 18 bases sitting between them. Germline V gene sequence: CDR1 MDHEN, CDR2 SYDVKM. The CDR3 sequence is 13 residues long. Allocation to cohorts depended on clinical history reported by the participants. In the original workflow: Amplification from reference gene primers served as the basis for estimated nucleated cell counts. Here immunoSEQ multiplex PCR was the method, and the copy in TCRdb shows in-frame clones only, minus some. That table supplies the V and J calls and clone size; D and trimming were determined from the DNA. The table lists almost 200,000 clones, 80% to 90% of them singletons.

The chain combines TRBV28 with TRBJ1-1; weak D call: TRBD1 (6 bases). The sample comprised PBMCs or T cells enriched from blood (not recorded which). The clonotype comes from a woman in her late teens or twenties who had recovered from COVID-19. The CDR3 is CASSSGDKVVAFF. CDR3 nucleotides: TGTGCCAGCAGCTCCGGGGACAAGGTGGTAGCTTTCTTT.